What follows are 22 T cell receptor beta chains derived from one specimen sequenced in a study of regulatory T cells in long-lasting Graves disease. Time point reported: newly diagnosed GD, antithyroid drugs for less than 3 months. Extracted RNA from PBMCs served as the source of the TCR library. Assembly of TCR beta libraries relied on iRepertoire HTBI primers together with Arm-PCR of CDR3 regions. A single record per CDR3 protein comes from TCRdb applying MiXCR to the multiplex PCR reads. The top ten clones hold about 8.3% of a sample with about 500,000 distinct CDR3 sequences, around 12% of them seen once. A further study also used this sample, focusing on T cells in Graves' hyperthyroidism and ophthalmopathy.

The sequenced sample was peripheral blood mononuclear cells (PBMCs), obtained at new diagnosis, from a patient treated with antithyroid drugs. The receptor set was obtained from a woman in her thirties with Graves disease.

This clonotype was found many times. The chain recombines TRBV5-1 with TRBJ1-6, with no clear D. Trimming took 0 bases from V and 6 from J, leaving 10 bases between them. This CDR3 contains 15 residues. Germline CDR1 reads SGHRS; CDR2 reads YFSETQ. CDR3 in DNA: TGCGCCAGCAGCTTGGGAGGGTTCGGTAATTCACCCCTCCACTTT. Residues: CASSLGGFGNSPLHF.

About this clonotype itself: One end of the junction fails to match germline, which may point to a read error. The J gene is TRBJ2-5, the V gene TRBV15; D is perhaps TRBD2 (6 bases). This CDR3 comprises 13 residues. The germline V gene has CDR1 LNHNV and CDR2 YYDKDF (reference sequence). This chain's CDR3 is CATGRGLGGSQYF. CDR3 coding DNA: TGTGCCACCGGCAGAGGGTTGGGGGGATCTCAGTACTTC.

This clonotype was detected ten times or more. The chain is built from TRBV30 and TRBJ2-2; D is possibly TRBD2 (5 bases). CDR3 length equals 14 residues. CDR1 GTSNPN and CDR2 SVGIG come from the germline V gene (reference sequence). Trimming left V 1 base short and J 5 bases short, with 11 bases between. The CDR3 sequence: CAWSGGPETGELFF. For the CDR3, the DNA is TGTGCCTGGAGTGGAGGGCCAGAAACCGGGGAGCTGTTTTTT.

The chain links TRBV19 to TRBJ1-2, with D unresolved. Germline V CDR1 and CDR2: LNHDA, SQIVND (reference sequence). With 5 bases removed from V and 8 bases from J, the gap between germline ends came to 15 bases. This CDR3 is 13 amino acids long. In DNA form, the CDR3 reads TGTGCCAGTAGTGTCACGCGTCAAGGAGGCTACACCTTC. This translates into CASSVTRQGGYTF.

The rearrangement links TRBV28 to TRBJ2-1; 11 bases are a match to TRBD2. Germline assignment: CDR1 MDHEN and CDR2 SYDVKM. The V gene end was trimmed by 6 bases and the J gene end by 6 bases; junction bases not matched to a gene: 4. The CDR3 totals 14 residues. The CDR3 reads CASSQLAGVNEQFF. The CDR3 DNA reads TGTGCCAGCAGCCAACTAGCGGGAGTCAATGAGCAGTTCTTC.

The chain carries TRBV2 and TRBJ2-3, with 12 bases identical to TRBD2. The germline CDR1 and CDR2 sequences are SNHLY and FYNNEI. The CDR3 totals 20 residues. The junction had 21 bases not matched to a gene; V was cut back by 6 bases and J by 5 bases. For the CDR3, the DNA is TGTGCCAGCAGAGGGCCTAGCGGGAGGGCCGATTCGGGTGGGATAGATACGCAGTATTTT. Translated: CASRGPSGRADSGGIDTQYF.

This clonotype turned up a few times. The rearrangement uses TRBV7-8 and TRBJ2-7; tentatively, D is TRBD1 (6 bases). Trimming removed 6 bases at V and 1 base at J, with 13 bases between. This CDR3 is 14 amino acids long. CDR1 is SGHVS and CDR2 is FQNEAQ in the germline V gene. Here the CDR3 reads CASRELGGSYEQYF. CDR3 nucleotides: TGTGCCAGCAGGGAATTAGGGGGTTCCTACGAGCAGTACTTC.

Regarding this clonotype: A far larger clone is just one base off, so this is likely a read error. This chain links TRBV12-3 or TRBV12-4 with TRBJ2-1; 7 positions match TRBD2. The CDR3 runs to 16 residues. Trimming cost V 7 bases and J 3 bases; bases outside gene matches: 12. CDR3 region: CASNEWGRGFYNEQFF. CDR3 coding DNA: TGTGCCAGCAACGAATGGGGGAGGGGCTTCTACAATGAGCAGTTCTTC.

The chain joins TRBV27 to TRBJ1-6; unclear D gene. V lost 3 bases and J 0 bases, leaving 15 bases between the germline ends. This CDR3 has 18 amino acids. Germline V gene lookup returns CDR1 MNHEY and CDR2 SMNVEV (reference sequence). The CDR3, as DNA: TGTGCCAGCAGTTTGCGGTCATCTCAGAGCTCCTATAATTCACCCCTCCACTTT. Amino acids: CASSLRSSQSSYNSPLHF.

This clonotype was recorded a few times. This chain uses TRBV3-1 with TRBJ1-3, with no clear D. Trimming took 6 bases from V and 4 from J, leaving 16 bases between them. Germline-derived CDR1 and CDR2 are LGHDT and YNNKEL (reference sequence). There are 15 residues in the CDR3. CDR3 sequence reads: CASSLWTVGGNTIYF. The DNA of the CDR3 is TGTGCCAGCAGTCTCTGGACCGTTGGGGGAAACACCATATATTTT.

This clonotype was found a few times. V usage is TRBV7-9 and J usage is TRBJ1-2, with D uncertain. Germline values: CDR1 SEHNR, CDR2 FQNEAQ (reference sequence). Trimming took off 1 base at V and 4 bases at J, with 13 bases between the two ends. This CDR3 comprises 15 residues. The CDR3 nucleotides are TGTGCCAGCAGCTTAGAGTATGTACTGATCTATGGCTACACCTTC. It encodes CASSLEYVLIYGYTF.

The table lists this clonotype with a few counts. As DNA, the CDR3 is TGTGCCAGCAAGCCATTAGCGGGCAGCACCGGGGAGCTGTTTTTT. Its protein is CASKPLAGSTGELFF. The rearrangement uses TRBV6-1 and TRBJ2-2; 7 nucleotides line up with TRBD2. Germline CDR1 reads MNHNS; CDR2 reads SASEGT. The CDR3 totals 15 residues. V shed 7 bases, J shed 4 bases, and the junction held 9 bases outside the gene matches.

This clonotype was observed many times. The chain carries TRBV19 and TRBJ1-2; 7 bases agree with TRBD1. Germline CDR1 is LNHDA and CDR2 is SQIVND (reference sequence). The CDR3 is 14 residues long. The V segment lost 3 bases and the J segment 7 bases; nucleotides outside the gene matches: 8. The CDR3 region has the DNA TGTGCCAGTAGTATGTTCGGGACAGCGGCTGGCTACACCTTC. Amino acids: CASSMFGTAAGYTF.

This clonotype was recorded many times. The rearrangement joins TRBV27 to TRBJ1-2; tentatively, D is TRBD1 (5 bases). Trimming took 3 bases from V and 2 from J, leaving 22 bases between them. Germline loops: CDR1 MNHEY, CDR2 SMNVEV (reference sequence). The CDR3 runs to 18 residues. The CDR3 coding sequence is TGTGCCAGCAGTTTGCCGTCCGGGGCAGGGCGAACAAACTATGGCTACACCTTC. It specifies CASSLPSGAGRTNYGYTF.

In the case of this clonotype: A much larger clone sits a single nucleotide away, making a read error possible. The chain carries TRBV29-1 and TRBJ1-1; the D gene is possibly TRBD1 (5 bases). There are 15 residues in the CDR3. Germline V gene sequence: CDR1 SQVTM, CDR2 ANQGSEA. V lost 3 bases to trimming and J lost 0 bases, with 14 bases between them. The CDR3 sequence is CSVERGRSLNTEAFF. CDR3 nucleotide sequence: TGCAGCGTTGAGAGGGGCAGGTCACTGAACACTGAAGCTTTCTTT. The whole variable domain, remainder taken from reference TRBV29-1 and TRBJ1-1, is SAVISQKPSRDICQRGTSLTIQCQVDSQVTMMFWYRQQPGQSLTLIATANQGSEATYESGFVIDKFPISRPNLTFSTLTVSNMSPEDSSIYLCSVERGRSLNTEAFFGQGTRLTVV.

This clonotype was recorded many times. The chain joins TRBV11-3 to TRBJ2-7; 7 bases line up with TRBD2. With V trimmed by 1 base and J by 3 bases, 6 bases remained unmatched. CDR1 and CDR2 from the germline V gene are SGHNT and YENEEA. This CDR3 contains 15 residues. CDR3 nucleotides: TGTGCCAGCAGCTTAGTAGCCCTAGCGGACTACGAGCAGTACTTC. Translation gives CASSLVALADYEQYF.

This clonotype was observed a few times. This rearrangement joins TRBV4-1 to TRBJ2-4; 7 bases fit TRBD2. This CDR3 spans 14 amino acids. The ends lost 4 bases at V and 5 bases at J; junction bases unmatched: 5. Germline V CDR1 and CDR2: MGHRA, YSYEKL. This chain's CDR3 is CASSPTGRENIQYF. CDR3 DNA: TGCGCCAGCAGCCCGACTGGGAGGGAAAACATTCAGTACTTC.

This clonotype showed up many times. The chain employs TRBV27 and TRBJ2-1; 7 bases are a match to TRBD2. Germline CDR1 and CDR2: MNHEY and SMNVEV (reference sequence). V lost 4 bases to trimming and J lost 7 bases; unmatched junction nucleotides: 4. CDR3 length equals 13 residues. CDR3 residues: CASSSGLWNEQFF. CDR3 DNA: TGTGCCAGCAGTTCGGGACTATGGAATGAGCAGTTCTTC.

The chain employs TRBV19 and TRBJ2-2, with 7 bases fitting TRBD2. The trim removed 3 bases at V and 4 bases at J, leaving 2 bases unmatched. The CDR3 loop spans 14 amino acids. The germline V gene has CDR1 LNHDA and CDR2 SQIVND (reference sequence). The CDR3 DNA reads TGTGCCAGTAGTATCGAGCGGGGCACCGGGGAGCTGTTTTTT. This codes for CASSIERGTGELFF. The whole variable domain, remainder taken from reference TRBV19 and TRBJ2-2, is DGGITQSPKYLFRKEGQNVTLSCEQNLNHDAMYWYRQDPGQGLRLIYYSQIVNDFQKGDIAEGYSVSREKKESFPLTVTSAQKNPTAFYLCASSIERGTGELFFGEGSRLTVL.

This clonotype was detected many times. The genes are TRBV27 and TRBJ2-1; D unclear. Germline V CDR1 and CDR2: MNHEY, SMNVEV (reference sequence). Deletions cut 2 bases from V and 2 bases from J, with 10 bases between. This CDR3 is 15 amino acids long. In nucleotides, the CDR3 is TGTGCCAGCAGTTTAGGGGTTCGTACCTACAATGAGCAGTTCTTC. Translating gives CASSLGVRTYNEQFF.

This clonotype was seen many times. The V and J genes are TRBV27 and TRBJ2-7; 8 bases fit TRBD1. CDR3 length: 15 residues. V shed 0 bases, J shed 5 bases, and the junction held 6 bases outside the gene matches. CDR1 is MNHEY and CDR2 is SMNVEV in the germline V gene (reference sequence). The CDR3 DNA sequence: TGTGCCAGCAGTTTATCCTGGACAGGGTTCCACGAGCAGTACTTC. It codes for CASSLSWTGFHEQYF.

This clonotype was picked up many times. V is TRBV18 and J is TRBJ2-1; D gene unclear. Trimming took 8 bases from V and 7 from J, leaving 12 bases between them. There are 12 residues in the CDR3. Per the germline V gene, CDR1 is KGHSH and CDR2 is LQKENI. The DNA for the CDR3 is TGTGCCAGCAGTCCAGTAGCTAATGAGCAGTTCTTC. This gives the protein CASSPVANEQFF. Variable domain in full (rest from reference TRBV18 and TRBJ2-1): NAGVMQNPRHLVRRRGQEARLRCSPMKGHSHVYWYRQLPEEGLKFMVYLQKENIIDESGMPKERFSAEFPKEGPSILRIQQVVRGDSAAYFCASSPVANEQFFGPGTRLTVL.